Shown below are 4 T cell receptor beta chains from a single sample sequenced in a study of blood T cell repertoires in COVID-19. TCRdb's table, derived via immunoSEQ multiplex PCR, lists solely in-frame clones and lacks some. The data show roughly 240,000 clones, around 89% seen once. Sequencing was performed on PBMCs or T cells enriched from blood (not recorded which). The receptors stem from a woman aged 40 to 55 with acute COVID-19.

A single count supports this clone. This chain links TRBV4-1 with TRBJ1-1, with TRBD1 matching 9 bases. Trimming removed 4 bases from V and 1 base from J; junction bases left unmatched: 4. Germline assignment: CDR1 MGHRA and CDR2 YSYEKL. The CDR3 is made up of 15 amino acids. The CDR3 DNA sequence: TGCGCCAGCAGCCGAGGGGACAGGGCGAACACTGAAGCTTTCTTT. Protein product: CASSRGDRANTEAFF.

This chain uses TRBV5-8 with TRBJ2-1; 8 nucleotides agree with TRBD1. V dropped 7 bases and J dropped 5; count of bases not matched to a gene: 11. The CDR3 length is 15 residues. In germline, CDR1 is SGHTS, CDR2 YDEGEE. The CDR3 region has the DNA TGTGCCAGCCATGGCCGACAGGGGCAGGACAATGAGCAGTTCTTC. This gives the protein CASHGRQGQDNEQFF.

The chain carries TRBV30 and TRBJ1-5; maybe TRBD1 (6 bases). The CDR3 loop spans 13 amino acids. The V and J ends lost 2 bases and 3 bases respectively, with 8 bases between them. Germline assignment: CDR1 GTSNPN and CDR2 SVGIG (reference sequence). The CDR3 loop is CAWSRTDNQPQHF. CDR3 DNA: TGTGCCTGGAGTCGGACAGACAATCAGCCCCAGCATTTT. Full variable domain (outside the CDR3, taken from reference TRBV30 and TRBJ1-5): SQTIHQWPATLVQPVGSPLSLECTVEGTSNPNLYWYRQAAGRGLQLLFYSVGIGQISSEVPQNLSASRPQDRQFILSSKKLLLSDSGFYLCAWSRTDNQPQHFGDGTRLSIL.

CDR3 loop: CASSEWDVGGLYGYTF. CDR3 DNA: TGTGCCAGCAGTGAATGGGACGTAGGGGGCCTCTATGGCTACACCTTC. This chain uses TRBV25-1 with TRBJ1-2; 7 bases match TRBD1. V shed 1 base, J shed 4 bases, and the junction held 9 bases outside the gene matches. The CDR3 has 16 amino acids. In germline, CDR1 is MGHDK, CDR2 SYGVNS.